The present T cell receptor beta chain was sequenced within a study of regulatory T cells in long-lasting Graves disease. Study information: Less than 3 months of antithyroid drugs had been taken by newly diagnosed Graves' patients. Regarding the study as a whole: TCR diversity was lower in persistent Graves' patients than in newly diagnosed ones.

Arm-PCR of CDR3 regions and iRepertoire HTBI primers were used to build TCR beta libraries. TCRdb passed the multiplex PCR reads through MiXCR, listing each CDR3 protein once. The sample yields more than 400,000 distinct CDR3 sequences, about 16% seen once. This clonotype appeared many times. Its antigen is currently unknown. This sample's time point: newly diagnosed GD, antithyroid drugs for less than 3 months. Scientists built the TCR library using RNA that was extracted from PBMCs. In each case, Graves' disease was diagnosed per American Thyroid Association guidelines. The V and J ends lost 5 bases and 0 bases respectively, with 10 bases between them. Germline assignment: CDR1 KGHSH and CDR2 LQKENI. This CDR3 is 14 amino acids long. A further study also used this sample, focusing on T cells in Graves' hyperthyroidism and ophthalmopathy. That paper states: HTBI primers were used for first-round RT-PCR of the TCR CDR3.

The V call is TRBV18, the J call TRBJ1-1; tentatively, D is TRBD1 (5 bases). This sequence was found in a middle-aged man with Graves disease. The specimen was peripheral blood mononuclear cells (PBMCs), collected at new diagnosis, from a patient treated with antithyroid drugs. The CDR3 DNA reads TGTGCCAGCTCATCAGCAGGGCTGAACACTGAAGCTTTCTTT. This gives the protein CASSSAGLNTEAFF.